The 17 T cell receptor beta chains reported below all come from one sample, sequenced in a study of beta chain features in type 1 diabetes. Overall study results and limits: TCRB CDR3s from Type 1 diabetes patients were moderately but significantly shorter in all four CD4+ subsets.

These TCRs' antigens remain unknown. Isolated RNA was reverse transcribed in full, so expressed TCRB transcripts were sequenced. The method was immunoSEQ multiplex PCR; TCRdb's version includes in-frame clones alone and lacks a portion of them. The table lists 500,000 to 650,000 clones, over 10% of them singletons, with more than 0.1% in the top ten. Input material: naive CD4+ T cells from blood. The receptors shown here come from a man aged 25 to 45 with type 1 diabetes.

This clone was observed a few times. The CDR3 DNA is TGTGCCAGCAGAGGGACAGGGGAGCGTCAGCCCCAGCATTTT. This gives the protein CASRGTGERQPQHF. The rearrangement links TRBV2 to TRBJ1-5, with 10 bases fitting TRBD1. Per germline, CDR1 SNHLY and CDR2 FYNNEI. This CDR3 region has 14 residues. Germline trimming cut 6 bases from V and 6 bases from J; bases unmatched to any gene: 5.

Remarks on this clone: Other DNA sequences within the sample encode an identical CDR3. The chain links TRBV6-6 to TRBJ2-5; D gene unclear. V lost 4 bases to trimming and J lost 2 bases, with 2 bases between them. The V gene's germline CDR1 is MNHNY and CDR2 SVGAGI (reference sequence). The CDR3 sequence is 11 residues long. CDR3 in amino acids: CASSLQETQYF. The CDR3 DNA sequence: TGTGCCAGCAGTTTACAAGAGACCCAGTACTTC.

This chain uses TRBV7-9 with TRBJ1-4; TRBD1 is a possible D gene (5 bases). Per the germline V gene, CDR1 is SEHNR and CDR2 is FQNEAQ (reference sequence). Trimming took off 3 bases at V and 1 base at J, with 18 bases between the two ends. There are 18 residues in the CDR3. The CDR3 loop reads CASSFPVQGAGTNEKLFF. CDR3 nucleotides: TGTGCCAGCAGCTTCCCCGTCCAGGGCGCGGGAACTAATGAAAAACTGTTTTTT.

V usage is TRBV27 and J usage is TRBJ1-6, with TRBD1 as a possible D gene (5 bases). Germline CDR1 is MNHEY and CDR2 is SMNVEV (reference sequence). Trimming removed 4 bases from V and 2 bases from J, with 24 bases in between. The CDR3 totals 20 residues. The CDR3 sequence is CASSSPALQALVTYNSPLHF. As DNA, the CDR3 is TGTGCCAGCAGTTCGCCCGCCCTACAGGCGCTGGTGACCTATAATTCACCCCTCCACTTT.

This clone was detected a few times. The genes are TRBV15 and TRBJ2-7; 7 nucleotides line up with TRBD1. The CDR3 totals 14 residues. Germline V lookup: CDR1 LNHNV, CDR2 YYDKDF (reference sequence). V shed 1 base and J 4 bases; nucleotides not matched to a gene: 4. Here the CDR3 DNA reads TGTGCCACCAGCAGAGCGGGACAGCTTTACGAGCAGTACTTC. This gives the protein CATSRAGQLYEQYF.

The chain combines TRBV27 with TRBJ1-5; D may be TRBD1 (6 bases). The CDR3 loop spans 15 amino acids. The germline V gene has CDR1 MNHEY and CDR2 SMNVEV (reference sequence). V was shortened by 1 base and J by 7 bases, with 14 bases between the two germline ends. The CDR3 reads CASSLYPPDRQPQHF. CDR3 in DNA: TGTGCCAGCAGTTTATATCCCCCAGACAGGCAGCCCCAGCATTTT.

This clone was seen more than once but under ten times. The genes are TRBV9 and TRBJ2-2, with 9 bases aligning to TRBD1. The germline gives CDR1 SGDLS, CDR2 YYNGEE. The J segment lost 5 bases and the V segment lost 0 bases, leaving 5 bases of the junction unmatched. The CDR3 spans 16 residues. The CDR3 region has the DNA TGTGCCAGCAGCGTAGAGAGGGGACAGGGAACCGGGGAGCTGTTTTTT. Translating gives CASSVERGQGTGELFF.

The sample holds a few counts of this clone. The chain has TRBV23-1 and TRBJ2-7; D might be TRBD2 (6 bases). TRBV23-1 is sorted into the ORF group, with uncertain function. V was pared by 7 bases and J by 6 bases, with 10 bases between. The CDR3 has 11 residues. The CDR3 region has the DNA TGCGCCAGCATCCCCGGGGGCGAGCAGTACTTC. This sequence encodes CASIPGGEQYF.

V usage is TRBV6-1 and J usage is TRBJ2-7; 11 bases agree with TRBD2. The CDR3 loop spans 14 amino acids. Germline V gene lookup returns CDR1 MNHNS and CDR2 SASEGT. The trim removed 2 bases at V and 6 bases at J, leaving 3 bases unmatched. The CDR3 loop reads CASSELAGGTEQYF. CDR3 DNA: TGTGCCAGCAGTGAATTAGCGGGGGGGACCGAGCAGTACTTC.

Points on this clone: Other DNA sequences in the sample encode the same CDR3. The V call is TRBV30, the J call TRBJ1-2; 9 bases match TRBD1. Germline assignment: CDR1 GTSNPN and CDR2 SVGIG (reference sequence). Trimming took 4 bases from V and 3 from J; bases not matched to a gene: 12. CDR3 size: 16 residues. CDR3 region: CAWTPTGGRGHYGYTF. The CDR3, as DNA: TGTGCCTGGACCCCTACAGGGGGCAGAGGGCACTATGGCTACACCTTC.

This rearrangement joins TRBV5-6 to TRBJ1-3; no definite D call. Trimming stripped 9 bases from V and 0 bases from J, with 13 bases between. Germline V gene sequence: CDR1 SGHDT, CDR2 YYEEEE. The CDR3 is made up of 14 amino acids. The CDR3 region is CATGAAISGNTIYF. Here the CDR3 DNA reads TGTGCCACCGGAGCTGCTATCTCTGGAAACACCATATATTTT.

As regards this clone: The same CDR3 arises from other DNA sequences in this sample as well. This chain links TRBV5-4 with TRBJ1-2, with D hard to call. The CDR3 has 13 amino acids. CDR1 SGHNT and CDR2 YYREEE come from the germline V gene (reference sequence). Trimming cost V 5 bases and J 2 bases, with 10 bases left between them. The CDR3 protein is CASSSTGNYGYTF. CDR3 DNA: TGTGCCAGCAGTTCCACGGGGAACTATGGCTACACCTTC.

The V call is TRBV2, the J call TRBJ2-3; possible D gene TRBD1, 6 bases. This CDR3 has 13 amino acids. Germline CDR1 SNHLY, CDR2 FYNNEI. V was trimmed by 7 bases and J by 3 bases, leaving 11 bases between them. CDR3 loop: CASIRGQTDTQYF. CDR3 DNA sequence: TGTGCCAGCATCAGGGGCCAAACAGATACGCAGTATTTT.

The rearrangement joins TRBV7-6 to TRBJ1-5; D is uncertain. Germline V gives CDR1 SGHVS, CDR2 FNYEAQ. V lost 2 bases to trimming and J lost 2 bases, with 13 bases between them. CDR3 length equals 16 residues. CDR3 coding DNA: TGTGCCAGCAGCTTATCGGTCGGCGGGGGCAATCAGCCCCAGCATTTT. Amino acids: CASSLSVGGGNQPQHF.

This clone has only a few counts. The rearrangement links TRBV20-1 to TRBJ1-3; D remains ambiguous. This CDR3 contains 11 residues. Germline loops: CDR1 DFQATT, CDR2 SNEGSKA (reference sequence). With 2 bases removed from V and 8 bases from J, the gap between germline ends came to 7 bases. The CDR3 DNA follows: TGCAGTGCTAGATCCGGCCACACCATATATTTT. It encodes CSARSGHTIYF.

This clone was counted a few times. This chain joins TRBV5-4 and TRBJ1-3; unclear D gene. Germline values: CDR1 SGHNT, CDR2 YYREEE (reference sequence). The CDR3 has 15 amino acids. Trimming removed 0 bases from V and 0 bases from J, with 7 bases in between. CDR3 DNA sequence: TGTGCCAGCAGCTTGGCGGGGAGCTCTGGAAACACCATATATTTT. It encodes CASSLAGSSGNTIYF.

The rearrangement links TRBV5-1 to TRBJ2-3, with 13 bases aligning to TRBD2. This CDR3 is 20 amino acids long. After removal of 4 bases from V and 0 bases from J, the junction contained 14 bases not matched to a gene. Germline V gene lookup returns CDR1 SGHRS and CDR2 YFSETQ. Here the CDR3 reads CASSLYGLAGDDGSTDTQYF. CDR3 DNA sequence: TGCGCCAGCAGCCTCTACGGACTAGCGGGGGACGATGGCAGCACAGATACGCAGTATTTT. The full variable domain, in which reference TRBV5-1 and TRBJ2-3 provide the parts outside the CDR3, is KAGVTQTPRYLIKTRGQQVTLSCSPISGHRSVSWYQQTPGQGLQFLFEYFSETQRNKGNFPGRFSGRQFSNSRSEMNVSTLELGDSALYLCASSLYGLAGDDGSTDTQYFGPGTRLTVL.